This TCR beta chain was profiled in a study of T cells expressing NK-cell markers. Study results and caveats: In 6 or 7 donors, dominant NKG2C+ clonotypes were roughly 1.0-7.0% of CD8+ T cells.

Germline lookup yields CDR1 SGHTA and CDR2 FQGNSA. The length of the CDR3 is 16 residues. As concerns this clonotype: What it recognizes is unknown.

With the 5' RACE reads reprocessed, TCRdb shows one record per CDR3 protein and no DNA. The sample table sets out approximately 550,000 distinct CDR3 sequences. This sequence originates from a man between 18 and 29 years old in good health. The sample was blood T cells: a sorted CD56 or NKG2C T cell subset, CD4+ or CD8+ T cells, or bulk PBMC T cells (not recorded which). The chain couples TRBV7-2 to TRBJ2-7; TCRdb designates TRBD2, a call that cannot be tested without DNA. CDR3: CASSLNVREALYEQYF. Based on the CDR3 plus reference TRBV7-2 and TRBJ2-7, the full variable domain is GAGVSQSPSNKVTEKGKDVELRCDPISGHTALYWYRQSLGQGLEFLIYFQGNSAPDKSGLPSDRFSAERTGGSVSTLTIQRTQQEDSAVYLCASSLNVREALYEQYFGPGTRLTVT.